This T cell receptor (beta chain) is drawn from a study of vaccination effects on CD4 cells after COVID-19. Study-wide context: Post-vaccine sampling occurred a median 72 days after the second dose.

Clones were sequenced by immunoSEQ multiplex PCR, and TCRdb holds only the in-frame ones, with some missing. Altogether over 50,000 clones are present, 60% to 75% being singletons, with the ten largest covering less than 1.5%. Germline CDR1 and CDR2: SGHDT and YYEEEE. This CDR3 is 17 amino acids long. V gave up 0 bases and J gave up 1 base; unmatched junction bases: 1. In the ViraFEST assay, antigen-specific CD4+ clonotypes were identified by expansion after peptide-pool stimulation. The authors isolated CD4+ T cells after around 10 days of culture. Either the BNT162b2 or mRNA-1273 vaccine was given to participants in two doses. In the vaccine recipients, nucleocapsid antibodies were negative and there was no prior SARS-CoV-2 infection. Researchers reported culturing more than 1.5 million PBMC in each well, adding 8 to 10 IU/ml IL-2 and about 9.6 ug/ml peptides. IL-2 medium was substituted for half the medium on days 3 and 7.

A note on this clone: Antigen unknown.

The chain combines TRBV5-6 with TRBJ1-6, with TRBD1 matching over 10 bases. The receptor was derived from a human donor who received a COVID-19 vaccine. The material sequenced was CD4+ T cells from PBMCs cultured with HCoV-229E spike peptides, taken after COVID-19 vaccination. The CDR3 here is CASSLAGQGSYNSPLHF. The CDR3 DNA is TGTGCCAGCAGCTTGGCGGGACAGGGGTCCTATAATTCACCCCTCCACTTT.